This T cell receptor beta chain was recorded in a study of tumor and adjacent non-tumor tissue in lung cancer. Germline V gene lookup returns CDR1 SEHNR and CDR2 FQNEAQ (reference sequence). Unmatched junction bases numbered 10, after V lost 6 bases and J lost 8 bases. CDR3 length equals 15 residues. Study-level findings and limits: Normal lung showed higher cumulative top 100 clone frequency than tumor.

RNA was extracted from bulk tissue without any cell sorting. More than 3 cm separated this lung sample from the edge of the tumor. In the case of this clonotype: What it binds is unknown. A read error is possible here, since a much larger clone lies one base away.

A modified ARM-PCR protocol with three rounds of nested PCR amplified TCRbeta. Each CDR3 protein gets one entry after TCRdb re-called the multiplex PCR reads with MiXCR. The sample carries more than 45,000 distinct CDR3 sequences, about 68% recorded once. The sample consisted of distant non-tumor lung tissue. The chain combines TRBV7-9 with TRBJ2-1; 10 bases align to TRBD2. The source of this sequence is a woman in her seventies with non-small cell lung cancer. This CDR3 reads CASRPTSGEHDEQFF. The CDR3 coding sequence is TGTGCCAGCAGGCCCACTAGCGGGGAACATGATGAGCAGTTCTTC.